This passage covers 2 T cell receptor beta chains from one sample sequenced in a study of T cell repertoires in cytomegalovirus infection. TCRdb redid the calling of the reads with MiXCR, one entry per CDR3 protein. The data show over 300,000 distinct CDR3 sequences, with more than 9% seen just once and 3.5% to 4.5% held by the top ten. Sequencing was carried out using PBMCs. The source is a human donor in good health (CMV status not recorded). Some clones in this sample may be carry-over from other donors' samples.

There are many counts of this clonotype. The rearrangement joins TRBV7-2 to TRBJ2-1; 13 bases map to TRBD2. This CDR3 spans 19 amino acids. Per the germline V gene, CDR1 is SGHTA and CDR2 is FQGNSA. Losses at the gene ends were 5 bases for V and 0 bases for J; bases not matched to a gene: 10. CDR3 sequence: CASSRMGLAGPSSYNEQFF. The CDR3 DNA reads as TGTGCCAGCAGCCGCATGGGACTAGCGGGGCCTAGCTCCTACAATGAGCAGTTCTTC.

The rearrangement joins TRBV25-1 to TRBJ2-7, with D perhaps TRBD2 (6 bases). Between the trimmed V and J ends, which lost 3 bases and 3 bases, there was a span of 24 bases. The CDR3 loop spans 18 amino acids. Germline CDR1 is MGHDK and CDR2 is SYGVNS. In DNA form, the CDR3 reads TGTGCCAGCAGTGAGGAGACTAGAATAGGGGCCCCCCACTACGAGCAGTACTTC. It translates to CASSEETRIGAPHYEQYF.